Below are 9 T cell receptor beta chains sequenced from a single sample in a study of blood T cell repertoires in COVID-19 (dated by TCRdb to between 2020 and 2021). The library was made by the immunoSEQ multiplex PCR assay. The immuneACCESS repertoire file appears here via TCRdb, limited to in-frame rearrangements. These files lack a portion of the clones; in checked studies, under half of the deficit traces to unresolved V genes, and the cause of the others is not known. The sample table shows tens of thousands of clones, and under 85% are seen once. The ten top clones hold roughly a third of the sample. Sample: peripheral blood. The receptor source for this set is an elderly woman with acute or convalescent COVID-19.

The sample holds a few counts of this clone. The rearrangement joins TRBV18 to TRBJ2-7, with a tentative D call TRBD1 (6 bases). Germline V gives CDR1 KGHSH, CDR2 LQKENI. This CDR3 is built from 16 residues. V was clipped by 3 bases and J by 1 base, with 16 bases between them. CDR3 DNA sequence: TGTGCCAGCTCACCTACACAGGGCCTTGTTTCCTACGAGCAGTACTTC. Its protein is CASSPTQGLVSYEQYF.

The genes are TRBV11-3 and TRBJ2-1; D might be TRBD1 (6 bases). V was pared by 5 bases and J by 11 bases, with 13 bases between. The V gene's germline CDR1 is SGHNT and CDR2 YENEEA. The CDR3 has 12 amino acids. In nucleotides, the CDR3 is TGTGCCAGCAGCCGGAGGCAGGGGCAGCAGTTCTTC. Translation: CASSRRQGQQFF.

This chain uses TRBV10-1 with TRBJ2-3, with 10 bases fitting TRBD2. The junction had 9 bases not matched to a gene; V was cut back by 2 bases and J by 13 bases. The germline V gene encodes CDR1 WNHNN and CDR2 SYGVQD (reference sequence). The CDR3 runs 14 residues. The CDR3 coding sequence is TGCGCCAGCAGTGAGAGTCCTAGCGGGAGCGGAGAGTATTTT. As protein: CASSESPSGSGEYF.

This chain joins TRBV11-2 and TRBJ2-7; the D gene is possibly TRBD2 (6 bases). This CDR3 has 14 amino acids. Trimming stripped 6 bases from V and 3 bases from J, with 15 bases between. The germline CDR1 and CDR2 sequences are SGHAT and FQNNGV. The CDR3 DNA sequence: TGTGCCAGCAGTTTGGGAGGCTCCATCTACGAGCAGTACTTC. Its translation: CASSLGGSIYEQYF. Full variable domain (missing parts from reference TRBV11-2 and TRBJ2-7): EAGVAQSPRYKIIEKRQSVAFWCNPISGHATLYWYQQILGQGPKLLIQFQNNGVVDDSQLPKDRFSAERLKGVDSTLKIQPAKLEDSAVYLCASSLGGSIYEQYFGPGTRLTVT.

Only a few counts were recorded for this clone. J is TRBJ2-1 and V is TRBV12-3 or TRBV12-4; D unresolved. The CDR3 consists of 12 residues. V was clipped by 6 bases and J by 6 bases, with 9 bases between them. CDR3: CASSPPSNEQFF. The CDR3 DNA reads TGTGCCAGCAGCCCCCCTAGCAATGAGCAGTTCTTC.

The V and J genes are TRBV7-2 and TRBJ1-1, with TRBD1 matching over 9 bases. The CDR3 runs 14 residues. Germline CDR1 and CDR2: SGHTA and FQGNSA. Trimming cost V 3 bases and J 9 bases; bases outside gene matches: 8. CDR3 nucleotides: TGTGCCAGCAGCTTCTCGGACAGGGGCATTAAAGCTTTCTTT. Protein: CASSFSDRGIKAFF.

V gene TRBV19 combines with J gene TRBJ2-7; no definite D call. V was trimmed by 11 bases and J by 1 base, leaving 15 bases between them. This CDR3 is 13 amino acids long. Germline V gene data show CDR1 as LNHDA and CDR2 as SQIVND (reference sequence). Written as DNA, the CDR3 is TGTGCCTCCGAAGGCCAGGATTCCTACGAGCAGTACTTC. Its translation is CASEGQDSYEQYF.

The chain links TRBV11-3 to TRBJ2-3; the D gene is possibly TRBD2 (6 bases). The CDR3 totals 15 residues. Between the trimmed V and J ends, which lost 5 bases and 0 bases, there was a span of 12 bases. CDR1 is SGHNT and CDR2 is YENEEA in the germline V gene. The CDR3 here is CASSISGTSTDTQYF. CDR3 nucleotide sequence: TGTGCCAGCAGCATTAGCGGTACAAGCACAGATACGCAGTATTTT.

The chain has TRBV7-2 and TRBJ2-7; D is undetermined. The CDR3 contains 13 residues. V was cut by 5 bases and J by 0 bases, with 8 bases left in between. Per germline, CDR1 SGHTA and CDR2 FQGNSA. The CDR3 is CASSLQSSYEQYF. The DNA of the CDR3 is TGTGCCAGCAGCCTACAGAGCTCCTACGAGCAGTACTTC. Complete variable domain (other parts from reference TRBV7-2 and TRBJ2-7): GAGVSQSPSNKVTEKGKDVELRCDPISGHTALYWYRQSLGQGLEFLIYFQGNSAPDKSGLPSDRFSAERTGGSVSTLTIQRTQQEDSAVYLCASSLQSSYEQYFGPGTRLTVT.